This entry is about one TCR beta chain. Its antigen is not identified. A read error may be the cause here, since a much bigger clone is one base away. V lost 1 base, J lost 13 bases, and 20 bases lay in between. CDR1 is DFQATT, CDR2 SNEGSKA, per germline (reference sequence). The length of the CDR3 is 14 residues. These data are taken from a study of post-analysis software for immune sequencing data. At the level of the study: Disease trajectories encompassed relapsing-remitting, secondary progressive and progressive-relapsing multiple sclerosis.

Every TCR beta cDNA library bore unique molecular identifiers. Input of about 0.9 to 10 million T cells yielded around 500,000 cDNA molecules. TCRdb reanalysed the PCR reads using MiXCR and keeps one entry per CDR3 protein. The sample has roughly 200,000 distinct CDR3 sequences; approximately 29% are singletons. Study conclusions and caveats: Four or five TRBV segments, TRBV5-6, TRBV5-1 and TRBV20-1 among them, were found more frequent in patients than controls. Under the F measure, samples that were prepared in one batch clustered strongly together. Relative to controls, patients with multiple sclerosis showed significantly lower normalized Chao1 diversity.

The V call is TRBV20-1, the J call TRBJ2-1, with D possibly TRBD2 on 5 matching bases. This clonotype was sampled from a girl aged 2-17 years with multiple sclerosis. Sequencing was done on a sample of blood. The CDR3 spells CSARVRRASETQFF. The CDR3 bases are TGCAGTGCTAGAGTCCGGCGGGCCAGCGAGACCCAGTTCTTC.